This record looks at one TCR beta chain sequence and its context. Its target is unknown. Clones were sequenced by immunoSEQ multiplex PCR, and TCRdb holds only the in-frame ones, with some missing. In the table there are 90,000 to 150,000 clones, roughly 93% of which are singletons. The sample originates from a study of graft-versus-host responses after intestinal transplantation. At the level of the study: Recipients received multivisceral, liver-intestinal, or isolated intestinal transplants. Tacrolimus plus steroids were given to all recipients for about 3 years, preceded by anti-thymocyte globulin induction.

The V gene's germline CDR1 is GTSNPN and CDR2 SVGIG (reference sequence). This CDR3 has 11 residues. The ends were cut back, 2 bases at V and 5 bases at J, with 7 bases in the middle. Study conclusions and caveats: Some GvH clones were seen earlier in gut or blood, suggesting intestinal origin.

The TCR comes from a human donor who received an intestinal transplant. This sample comprised unstimulated CD4+ T cells sorted from spleen or lymph node cells, obtained before intestinal transplant. The V call is TRBV30, the J call TRBJ2-7; D ambiguous. In DNA, the CDR3 is TGTGCCTGGAGTACCGCCCACGAGCAGTACTTC. It codes for CAWSTAHEQYF.